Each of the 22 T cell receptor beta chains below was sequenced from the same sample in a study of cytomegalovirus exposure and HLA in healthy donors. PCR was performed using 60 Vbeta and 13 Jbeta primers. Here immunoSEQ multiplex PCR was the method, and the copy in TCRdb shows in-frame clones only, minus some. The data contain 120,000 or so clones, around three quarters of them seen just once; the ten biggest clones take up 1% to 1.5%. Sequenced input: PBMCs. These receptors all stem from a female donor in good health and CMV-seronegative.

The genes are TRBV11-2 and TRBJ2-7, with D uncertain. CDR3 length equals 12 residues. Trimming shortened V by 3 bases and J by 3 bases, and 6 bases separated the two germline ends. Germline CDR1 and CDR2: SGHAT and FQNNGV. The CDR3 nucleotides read TGTGCCAGCAGCTTGTTCTACTACGAGCAGTACTTC. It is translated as CASSLFYYEQYF.

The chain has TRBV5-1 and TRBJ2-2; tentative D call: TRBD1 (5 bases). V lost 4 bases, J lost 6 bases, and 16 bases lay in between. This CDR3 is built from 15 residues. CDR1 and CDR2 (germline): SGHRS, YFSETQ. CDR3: CASSLTEARAGELFF. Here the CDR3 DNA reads TGCGCCAGCAGCCTGACAGAAGCCAGGGCCGGGGAGCTGTTTTTT.

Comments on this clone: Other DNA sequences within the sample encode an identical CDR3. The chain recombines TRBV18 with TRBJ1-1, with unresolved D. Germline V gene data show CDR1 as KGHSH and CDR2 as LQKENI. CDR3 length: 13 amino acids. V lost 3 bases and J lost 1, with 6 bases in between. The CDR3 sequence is CASSPSGNTEAFF. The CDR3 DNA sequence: TGTGCCAGCTCACCCTCCGGGAACACTGAAGCTTTCTTT. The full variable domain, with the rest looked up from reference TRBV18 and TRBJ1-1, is NAGVMQNPRHLVRRRGQEARLRCSPMKGHSHVYWYRQLPEEGLKFMVYLQKENIIDESGMPKERFSAEFPKEGPSILRIQQVVRGDSAAYFCASSPSGNTEAFFGQGTRLTVV.

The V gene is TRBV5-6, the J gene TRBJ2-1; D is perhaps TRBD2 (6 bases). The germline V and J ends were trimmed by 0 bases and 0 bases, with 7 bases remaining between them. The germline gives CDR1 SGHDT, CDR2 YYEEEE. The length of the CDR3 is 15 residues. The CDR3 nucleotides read TGTGCCAGCAGCTTGGGGGGGGACTCCTACAATGAGCAGTTCTTC. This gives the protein CASSLGGDSYNEQFF. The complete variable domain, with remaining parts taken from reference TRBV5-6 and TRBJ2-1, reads DAGVTQSPTHLIKTRGQQVTLRCSPKSGHDTVSWYQQALGQGPQFIFQYYEEEERQRGNFPDRFSGHQFPNYSSELNVNALLLGDSALYLCASSLGGDSYNEQFFGPGTRLTVL.

The chain's CDR3 is CASTSGSRYEQYF. The CDR3 DNA follows: TGTGCCAGTACCTCAGGGTCGAGGTACGAGCAGTACTTC. The chain employs TRBV19 and TRBJ2-7; D possibly corresponds to TRBD1 (5 bases). With 7 bases removed from V and 4 bases from J, the gap between germline ends came to 14 bases. CDR1 and CDR2 (germline): LNHDA, SQIVND (reference sequence). The CDR3 has 13 residues.

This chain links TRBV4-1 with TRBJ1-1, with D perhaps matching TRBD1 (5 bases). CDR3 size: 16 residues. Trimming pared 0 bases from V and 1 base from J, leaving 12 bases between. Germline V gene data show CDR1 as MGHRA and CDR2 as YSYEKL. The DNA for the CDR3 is TGCGCCAGCAGCCAAGACTACCGACAGACGAACACTGAAGCTTTCTTT. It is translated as CASSQDYRQTNTEAFF.

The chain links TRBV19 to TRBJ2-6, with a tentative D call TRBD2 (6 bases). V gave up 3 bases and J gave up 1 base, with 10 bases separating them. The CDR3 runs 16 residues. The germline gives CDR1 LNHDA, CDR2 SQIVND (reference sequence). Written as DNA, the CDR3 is TGTGCCAGTAGTATGGGGACTCGGTCTGGGGCCAACGTCCTGACTTTC. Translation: CASSMGTRSGANVLTF.

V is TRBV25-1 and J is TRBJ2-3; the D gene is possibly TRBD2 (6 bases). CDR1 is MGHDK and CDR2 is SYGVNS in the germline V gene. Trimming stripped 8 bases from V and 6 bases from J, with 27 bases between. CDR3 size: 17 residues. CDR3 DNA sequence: TGTGCCAGCGAGGACCCGGTCGGGGGAGAGAAATACGATACGCAGTATTTT. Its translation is CASEDPVGGEKYDTQYF.

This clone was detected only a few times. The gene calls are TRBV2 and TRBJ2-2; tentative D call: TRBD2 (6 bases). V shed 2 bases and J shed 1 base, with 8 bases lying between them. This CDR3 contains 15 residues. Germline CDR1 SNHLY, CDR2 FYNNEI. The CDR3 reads CASSETGENTGELFF. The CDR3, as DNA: TGTGCCAGCAGTGAAACGGGAGAGAACACCGGGGAGCTGTTTTTT.

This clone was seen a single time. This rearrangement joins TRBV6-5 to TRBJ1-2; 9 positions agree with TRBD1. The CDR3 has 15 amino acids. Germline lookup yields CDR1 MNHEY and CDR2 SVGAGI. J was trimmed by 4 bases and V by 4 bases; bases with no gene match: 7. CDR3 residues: CASSSGTGIPYGYTF. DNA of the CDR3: TGTGCCAGCAGTTCCGGGACAGGGATCCCCTATGGCTACACCTTC.

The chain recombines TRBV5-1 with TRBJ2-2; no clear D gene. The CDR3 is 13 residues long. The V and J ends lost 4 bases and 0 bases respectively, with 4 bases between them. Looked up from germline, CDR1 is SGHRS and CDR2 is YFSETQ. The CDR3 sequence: CASSRANTGELFF. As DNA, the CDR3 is TGCGCCAGCAGCCGCGCGAACACCGGGGAGCTGTTTTTT. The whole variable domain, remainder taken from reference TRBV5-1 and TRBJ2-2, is KAGVTQTPRYLIKTRGQQVTLSCSPISGHRSVSWYQQTPGQGLQFLFEYFSETQRNKGNFPGRFSGRQFSNSRSEMNVSTLELGDSALYLCASSRANTGELFFGEGSRLTVL.

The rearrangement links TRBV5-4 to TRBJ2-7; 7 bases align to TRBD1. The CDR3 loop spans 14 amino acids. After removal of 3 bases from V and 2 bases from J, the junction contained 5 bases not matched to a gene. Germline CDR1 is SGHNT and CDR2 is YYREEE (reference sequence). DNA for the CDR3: TGTGCCAGCAGCTCGAGGGACAGCACCTACGAGCAGTACTTC. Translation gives CASSSRDSTYEQYF.

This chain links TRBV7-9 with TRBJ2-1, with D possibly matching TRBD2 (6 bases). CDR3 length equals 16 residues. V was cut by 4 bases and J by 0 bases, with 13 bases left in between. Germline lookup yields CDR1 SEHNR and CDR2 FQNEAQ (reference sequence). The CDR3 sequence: CASSSSRGSSYNEQFF. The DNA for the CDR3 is TGTGCCAGCAGCTCCTCCCGGGGGAGCTCCTACAATGAGCAGTTCTTC.

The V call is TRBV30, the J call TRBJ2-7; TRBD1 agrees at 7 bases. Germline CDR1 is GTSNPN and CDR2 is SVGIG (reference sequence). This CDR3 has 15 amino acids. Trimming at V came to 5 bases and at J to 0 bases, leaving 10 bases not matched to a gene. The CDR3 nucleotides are TGTGCCTGGGAAAGGGACAGTACGAGCTCCTACGAGCAGTACTTC. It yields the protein CAWERDSTSSYEQYF. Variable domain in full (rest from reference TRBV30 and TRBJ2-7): SQTIHQWPATLVQPVGSPLSLECTVEGTSNPNLYWYRQAAGRGLQLLFYSVGIGQISSEVPQNLSASRPQDRQFILSSKKLLLSDSGFYLCAWERDSTSSYEQYFGPGTRLTVT.

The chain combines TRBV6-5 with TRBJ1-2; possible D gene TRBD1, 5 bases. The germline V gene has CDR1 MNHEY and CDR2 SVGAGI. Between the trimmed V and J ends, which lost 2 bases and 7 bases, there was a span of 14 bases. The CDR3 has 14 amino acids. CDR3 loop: CASSYRGLGLGYTF. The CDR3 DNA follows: TGTGCCAGCAGTTACAGGGGTCTGGGACTTGGCTACACCTTC.

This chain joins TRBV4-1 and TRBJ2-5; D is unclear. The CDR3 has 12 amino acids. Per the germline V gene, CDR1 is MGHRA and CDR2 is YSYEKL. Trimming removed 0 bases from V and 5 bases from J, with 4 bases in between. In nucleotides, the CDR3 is TGCGCCAGCAGCCAAGATATGGAGACCCAGTACTTC. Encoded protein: CASSQDMETQYF.

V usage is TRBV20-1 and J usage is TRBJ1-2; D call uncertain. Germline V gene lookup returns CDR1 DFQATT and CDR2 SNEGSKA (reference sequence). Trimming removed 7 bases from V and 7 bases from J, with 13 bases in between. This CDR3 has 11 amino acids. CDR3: CSGVREGGYTF. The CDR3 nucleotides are TGCAGTGGGGTGCGGGAGGGTGGCTACACCTTC.

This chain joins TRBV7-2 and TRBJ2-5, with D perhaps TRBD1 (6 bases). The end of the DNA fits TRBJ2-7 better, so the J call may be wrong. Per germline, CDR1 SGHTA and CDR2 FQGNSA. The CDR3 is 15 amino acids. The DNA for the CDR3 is TGTGCCAGCAGCCCCGTACAGGGTCCCTCCTACGAGCAGTACTTC. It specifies CASSPVQGPSYEQYF.

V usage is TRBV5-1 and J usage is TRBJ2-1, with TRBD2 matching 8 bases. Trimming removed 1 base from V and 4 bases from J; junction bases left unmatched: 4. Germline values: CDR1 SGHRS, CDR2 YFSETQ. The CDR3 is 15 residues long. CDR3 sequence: CASSLTAGVYNEQFF. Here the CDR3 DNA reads TGCGCCAGCAGCTTGACAGCGGGAGTTTACAATGAGCAGTTCTTC.

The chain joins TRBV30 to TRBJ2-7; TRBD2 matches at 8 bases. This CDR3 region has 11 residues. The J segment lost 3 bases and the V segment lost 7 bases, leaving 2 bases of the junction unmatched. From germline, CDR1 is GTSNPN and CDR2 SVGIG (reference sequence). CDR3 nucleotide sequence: TGTGCCTCCGGGGGGGGCTACGAGCAGTACTTC. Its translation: CASGGGYEQYF.

CDR3 DNA: TGTGCCAGCATTCCCAGCTCCTACGAGCAGTACTTC. Protein: CASIPSSYEQYF. The J gene is TRBJ2-7, the V gene TRBV2, with unresolved D. Trimming left V 7 bases short and J 0 bases short, with 7 bases between. CDR1 SNHLY and CDR2 FYNNEI come from the germline V gene. The CDR3 is 12 residues long.

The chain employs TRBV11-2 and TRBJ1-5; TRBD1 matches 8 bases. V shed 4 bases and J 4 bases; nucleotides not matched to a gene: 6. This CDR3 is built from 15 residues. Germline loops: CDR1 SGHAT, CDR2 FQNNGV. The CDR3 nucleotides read TGTGCCAGCAGCTATGGACAGGGAACAAATCAGCCCCAGCATTTT. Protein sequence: CASSYGQGTNQPQHF.